This TCR beta chain was profiled in a study of response to subunit inactivated influenza vaccine. Germline lookup yields CDR1 SEHNR and CDR2 FQNEAQ (reference sequence). V was clipped by 4 bases and J by 7 bases, with 11 bases between them. There are 12 residues in the CDR3. TCRdb passed the RT-PCR reads through MiXCR, listing each CDR3 protein once. Of some 800,000 distinct CDR3 sequences in the sample, 21% were seen once. Sequenced here: PBMCs from blood, sampled around 5 days after vaccination. The TCR sequence derives from a man aged 45-65 years who received an inactivated influenza vaccine. This chain links TRBV7-9 with TRBJ2-7; D ambiguous. As DNA, the CDR3 is TGTGCCAGCAGCTCCAGCCTCCTGGAGCAGTACTTC. This encodes CASSSSLLEQYF.